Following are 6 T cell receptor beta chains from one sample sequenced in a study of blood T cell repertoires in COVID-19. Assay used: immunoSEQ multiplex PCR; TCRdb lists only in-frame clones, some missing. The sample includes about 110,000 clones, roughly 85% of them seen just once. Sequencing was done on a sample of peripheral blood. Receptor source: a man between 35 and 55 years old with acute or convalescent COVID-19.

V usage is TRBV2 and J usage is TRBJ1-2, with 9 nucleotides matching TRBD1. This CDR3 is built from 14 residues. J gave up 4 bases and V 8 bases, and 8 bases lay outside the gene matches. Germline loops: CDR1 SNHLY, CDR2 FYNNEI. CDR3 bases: TGTGCCAGCGCCGGACAGGGGCCGAGCTATGGCTACACCTTC. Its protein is CASAGQGPSYGYTF.

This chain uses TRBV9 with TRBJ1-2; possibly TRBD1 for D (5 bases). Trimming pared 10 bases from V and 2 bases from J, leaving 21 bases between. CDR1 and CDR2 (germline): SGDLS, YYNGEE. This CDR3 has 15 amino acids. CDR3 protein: CASRGWGEENYGYTF. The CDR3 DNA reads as TGTGCCTCCCGGGGTTGGGGGGAGGAGAACTATGGCTACACCTTC. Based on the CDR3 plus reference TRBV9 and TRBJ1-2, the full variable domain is DSGVTQTPKHLITATGQRVTLRCSPRSGDLSVYWYQQSLDQGLQFLIQYYNGEERAKGNILERFSAQQFPDLHSELNLSSLELGDSALYFCASRGWGEENYGYTFGSGTRLTVV.

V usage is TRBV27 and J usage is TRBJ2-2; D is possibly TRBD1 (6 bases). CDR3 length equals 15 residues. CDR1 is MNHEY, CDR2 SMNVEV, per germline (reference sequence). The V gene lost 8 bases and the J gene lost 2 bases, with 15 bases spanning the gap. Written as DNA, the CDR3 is TGTGCCAGCTACCCCGGGACACCTAACACCGGGGAGCTGTTTTTT. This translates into CASYPGTPNTGELFF.

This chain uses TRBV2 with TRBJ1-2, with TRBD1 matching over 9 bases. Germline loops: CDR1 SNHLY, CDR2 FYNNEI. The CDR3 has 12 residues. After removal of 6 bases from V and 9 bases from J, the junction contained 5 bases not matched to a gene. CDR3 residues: CASRQGARSYTF. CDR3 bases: TGTGCCAGCAGACAGGGGGCGCGAAGCTACACCTTC.

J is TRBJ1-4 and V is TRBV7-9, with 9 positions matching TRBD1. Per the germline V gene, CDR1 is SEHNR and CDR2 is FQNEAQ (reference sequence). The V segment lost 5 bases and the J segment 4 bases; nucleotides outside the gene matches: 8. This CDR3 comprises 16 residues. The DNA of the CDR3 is TGTGCCAGCAGCCTATCAGGACAGGGGCTTAATGAAAAACTGTTTTTT. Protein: CASSLSGQGLNEKLFF.

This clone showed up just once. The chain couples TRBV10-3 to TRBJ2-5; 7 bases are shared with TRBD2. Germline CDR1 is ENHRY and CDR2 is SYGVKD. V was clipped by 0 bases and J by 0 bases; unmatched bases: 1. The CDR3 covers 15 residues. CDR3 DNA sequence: TGTGCCATCAGTGAGTCCGGGACTAACCAAGAGACCCAGTACTTC. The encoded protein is CAISESGTNQETQYF.